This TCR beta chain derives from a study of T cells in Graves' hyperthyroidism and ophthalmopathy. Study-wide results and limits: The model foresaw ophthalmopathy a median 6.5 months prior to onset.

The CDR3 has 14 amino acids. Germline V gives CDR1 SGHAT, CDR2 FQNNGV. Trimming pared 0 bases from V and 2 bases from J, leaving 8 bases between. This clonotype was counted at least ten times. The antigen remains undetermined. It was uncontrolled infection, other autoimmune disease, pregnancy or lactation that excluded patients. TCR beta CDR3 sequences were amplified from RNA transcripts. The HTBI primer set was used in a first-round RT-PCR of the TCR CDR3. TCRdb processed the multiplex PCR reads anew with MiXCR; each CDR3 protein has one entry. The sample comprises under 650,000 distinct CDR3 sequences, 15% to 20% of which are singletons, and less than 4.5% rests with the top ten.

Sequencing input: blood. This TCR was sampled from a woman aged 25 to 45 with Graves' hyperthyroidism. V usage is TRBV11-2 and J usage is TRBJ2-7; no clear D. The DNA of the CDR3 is TGTGCCAGCAGCTTAGAGACGTATCCCTACGAGCAGTACTTC. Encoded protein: CASSLETYPYEQYF.